Included here is one TCR beta chain sequence, with context. TCRdb keeps only in-frame clones here, not all; method: immunoSEQ multiplex PCR. The sample carries 2,500 to 3,000 clones, 70% to 80% recorded once. The sample belongs to a study of radiotherapy plus CTLA-4 blockade in lung cancer. This receptor was taken from a human donor with non-small cell lung cancer that progressed on radiotherapy plus ipilimumab. The sequencing used tumor tissue, collected from a patient treated with radiotherapy plus ipilimumab.

CDR3 sequence reads: CAIGQGYVEKLFF. CDR3 DNA: TGTGCCATCGGACAGGGGTACGTTGAAAAACTGTTTTTT. The chain carries TRBV10-3 and TRBJ1-4; 9 nucleotides align to TRBD1. This CDR3 has 13 residues. Per germline, CDR1 ENHRY and CDR2 SYGVKD. V dropped 8 bases and J dropped 7; count of bases not matched to a gene: 5.